The TCR beta chain described here comes from a study of response to subunit inactivated influenza vaccine. Notes on the study in general: T cells newly recruited by each seasonal influenza vaccination are few, the authors suggested.

TCRdb itself ran the RT-PCR reads through MiXCR, one entry per CDR3 protein. The sample includes under 200,000 distinct CDR3 sequences, about 11% of them seen just once. Trimming took off 0 bases at V and 0 bases at J, with 10 bases between the two ends. The CDR3 length is 15 residues. Germline CDR1 SGDLS, CDR2 YYNGEE. Remarks on this clonotype: The antigen remains unidentified.

This specimen was non-naive T cells sorted from PBMCs, taken 35 to 45 days after vaccination. This clonotype was obtained from a man aged 50-59 years who received an inactivated influenza vaccine. This rearrangement joins TRBV9 to TRBJ2-7, with D unresolved. The CDR3 sequence is CASSVAPYSSYEQYF. In DNA, the CDR3 is TGTGCCAGCAGCGTAGCGCCGTACAGCTCCTACGAGCAGTACTTC.